This T cell receptor beta chain was documented in a study of cytotoxic CD8 clonotypes in ibrutinib-treated CLL. Overall study findings and caveats: Sampling times (in sustained-remission versus progressing patients) were not the same.

There are 13 residues in the CDR3. CDR1 is MNHEY, CDR2 SVGAGI, per germline. With 4 bases removed from V and 7 bases from J, the gap between germline ends came to 13 bases. This clone was detected only a few times. Its antigen is currently unknown. Some clones are missing from TCRdb's copy, which holds only in-frame ones; the method was immunoSEQ multiplex PCR. The sample has about 140,000 clones; under 95% are singletons. This sequence originates from a human donor with chronic lymphocytic leukemia. Sequences were derived from PBMCs, sampled after 12 months of ibrutinib treatment. The chain has TRBV6-5 and TRBJ2-5; tentatively, D is TRBD1 (5 bases). CDR3 region: CASSSGPRGTQYF. Here the CDR3 DNA reads TGTGCCAGCAGTTCCGGTCCAAGGGGGACCCAGTACTTC.